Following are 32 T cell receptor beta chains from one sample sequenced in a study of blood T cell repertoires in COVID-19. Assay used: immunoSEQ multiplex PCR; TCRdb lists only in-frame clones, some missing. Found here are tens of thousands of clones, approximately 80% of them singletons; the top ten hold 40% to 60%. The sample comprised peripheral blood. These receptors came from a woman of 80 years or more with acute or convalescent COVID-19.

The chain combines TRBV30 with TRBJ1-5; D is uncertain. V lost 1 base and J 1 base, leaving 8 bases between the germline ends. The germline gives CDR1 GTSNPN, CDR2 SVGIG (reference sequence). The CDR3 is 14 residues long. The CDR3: CAWSAGLSNQPQHF. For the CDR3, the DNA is TGTGCCTGGAGTGCTGGGCTGAGCAATCAGCCCCAGCATTTT.

The CDR3 here is CATSVGGSYNEQFF. The CDR3 DNA is TGTGCCACCAGTGTAGGCGGCTCCTACAATGAGCAGTTCTTC. The chain employs TRBV24-1 and TRBJ2-1; D remains unclear. The CDR3 is 14 residues long. V lost 5 bases and J 0 bases, leaving 7 bases between the germline ends. The germline gives CDR1 KGHDR, CDR2 SFDVKD.

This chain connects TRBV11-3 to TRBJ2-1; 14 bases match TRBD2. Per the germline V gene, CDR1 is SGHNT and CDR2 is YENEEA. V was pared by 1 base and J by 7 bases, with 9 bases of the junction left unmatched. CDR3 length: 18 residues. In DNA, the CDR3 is TGTGCCAGCAGCTTAGGGTTGCGACTAGCGGGAGGGCGGAATGAGCAGTTCTTC. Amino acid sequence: CASSLGLRLAGGRNEQFF.

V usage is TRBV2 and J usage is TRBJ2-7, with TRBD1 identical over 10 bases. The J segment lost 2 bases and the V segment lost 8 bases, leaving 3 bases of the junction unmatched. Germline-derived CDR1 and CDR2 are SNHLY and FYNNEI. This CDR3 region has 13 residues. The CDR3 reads CASGGQGAYEQYF. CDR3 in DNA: TGTGCCAGCGGAGGACAGGGGGCCTACGAGCAGTACTTC.

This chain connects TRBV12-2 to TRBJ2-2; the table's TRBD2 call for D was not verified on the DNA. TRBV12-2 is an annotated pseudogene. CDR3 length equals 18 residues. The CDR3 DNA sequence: TGTGCAAGTCGCTTACCTACTAGCGGGAGGGCCGGGACCGGGGAGCTGTTTTTT. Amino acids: CASRLPTSGRAGTGELFF.

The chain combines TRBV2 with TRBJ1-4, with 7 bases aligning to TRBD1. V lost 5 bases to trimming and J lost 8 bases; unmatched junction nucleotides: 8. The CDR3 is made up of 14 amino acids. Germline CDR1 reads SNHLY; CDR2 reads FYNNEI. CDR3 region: CASSFRDSREKLFF. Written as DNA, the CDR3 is TGTGCCAGCAGTTTCCGGGACAGTCGGGAAAAACTGTTTTTT.

CDR3 DNA: TGTGCCAGCAGTTTAGCAGGGGTCGAGCAGTACTTC. It yields the protein CASSLAGVEQYF. The chain links TRBV27 to TRBJ2-7; the D gene is possibly TRBD1 (6 bases). This CDR3 contains 12 residues. V dropped 2 bases and J dropped 6 bases, with 8 bases sitting between them. Germline assignment: CDR1 MNHEY and CDR2 SMNVEV (reference sequence).

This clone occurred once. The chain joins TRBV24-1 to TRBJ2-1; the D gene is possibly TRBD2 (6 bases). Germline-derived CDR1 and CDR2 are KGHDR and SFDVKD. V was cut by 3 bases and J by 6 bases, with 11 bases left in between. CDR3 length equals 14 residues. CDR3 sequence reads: CATSDATSPNEQFF. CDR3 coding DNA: TGTGCCACCAGTGATGCTACTAGCCCCAATGAGCAGTTCTTC.

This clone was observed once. The CDR3 is CASSKQGTYEQYF. The CDR3 DNA follows: TGCGCCAGCAGCAAACAGGGTACCTACGAGCAGTACTTC. The rearrangement uses TRBV5-1 and TRBJ2-7; D is possibly TRBD1 (6 bases). Trimming took 4 bases from V and 2 from J, leaving 10 bases between them. The CDR3 has 13 amino acids. Germline V gene data show CDR1 as SGHRS and CDR2 as YFSETQ.

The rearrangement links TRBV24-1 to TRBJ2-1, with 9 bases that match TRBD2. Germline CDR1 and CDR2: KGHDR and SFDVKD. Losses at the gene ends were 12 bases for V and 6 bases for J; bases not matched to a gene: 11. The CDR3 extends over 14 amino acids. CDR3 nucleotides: TGTGCCTGCCCTTCGCTAGCGGGGCTCAATGAGCAGTTCTTC. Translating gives CACPSLAGLNEQFF.

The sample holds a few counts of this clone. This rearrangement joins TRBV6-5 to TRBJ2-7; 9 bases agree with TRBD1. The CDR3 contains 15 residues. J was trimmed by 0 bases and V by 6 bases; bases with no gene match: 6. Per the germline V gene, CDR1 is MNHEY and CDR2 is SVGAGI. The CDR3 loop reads CASRPGTGTSYEQYF. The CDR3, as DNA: TGTGCCAGCAGACCCGGGACAGGGACCTCCTACGAGCAGTACTTC.

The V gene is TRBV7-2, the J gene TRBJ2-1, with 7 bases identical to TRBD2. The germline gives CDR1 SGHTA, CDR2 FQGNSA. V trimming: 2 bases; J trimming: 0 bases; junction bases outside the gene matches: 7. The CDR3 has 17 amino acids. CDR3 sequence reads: CASSLSSSGSSYNEQFF. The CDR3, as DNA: TGTGCCAGCAGCTTAAGTTCTAGCGGCAGCTCCTACAATGAGCAGTTCTTC.

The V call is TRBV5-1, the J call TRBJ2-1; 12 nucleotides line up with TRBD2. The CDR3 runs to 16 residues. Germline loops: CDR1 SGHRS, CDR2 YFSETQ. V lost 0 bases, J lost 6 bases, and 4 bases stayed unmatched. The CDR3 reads CASSLAGLAGTNEQFF. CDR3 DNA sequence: TGCGCCAGCAGCTTGGCCGGACTAGCGGGAACCAATGAGCAGTTCTTC.

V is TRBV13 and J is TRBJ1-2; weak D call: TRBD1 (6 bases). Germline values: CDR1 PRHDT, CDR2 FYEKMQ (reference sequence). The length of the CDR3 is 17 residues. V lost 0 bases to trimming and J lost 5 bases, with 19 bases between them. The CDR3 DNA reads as TGTGCCAGCAGCTTAGGCGACATCGGGACGAGGGGGTATGGCTACACCTTC. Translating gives CASSLGDIGTRGYGYTF.

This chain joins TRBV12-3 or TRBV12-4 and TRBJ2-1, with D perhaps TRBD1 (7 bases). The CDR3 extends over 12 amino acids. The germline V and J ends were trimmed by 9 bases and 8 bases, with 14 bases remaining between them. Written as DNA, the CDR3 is TGTGCCAGTCAGGGGGGAGGACATGAGCAGTTCTTC. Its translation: CASQGGGHEQFF.

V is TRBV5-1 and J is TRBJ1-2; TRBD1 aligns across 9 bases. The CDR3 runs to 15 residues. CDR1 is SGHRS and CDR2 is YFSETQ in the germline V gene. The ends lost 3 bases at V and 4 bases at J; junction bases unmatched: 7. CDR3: CASSSDTGGGYGYTF. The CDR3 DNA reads TGCGCCAGCAGCTCTGATACAGGGGGCGGCTATGGCTACACCTTC.

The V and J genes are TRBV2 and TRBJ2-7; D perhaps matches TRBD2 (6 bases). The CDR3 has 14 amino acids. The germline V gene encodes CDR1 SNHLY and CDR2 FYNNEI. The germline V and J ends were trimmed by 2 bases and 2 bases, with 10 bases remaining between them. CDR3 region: CASSERTGAYEQYF. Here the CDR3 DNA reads TGTGCCAGCAGTGAACGTACGGGAGCCTACGAGCAGTACTTC.

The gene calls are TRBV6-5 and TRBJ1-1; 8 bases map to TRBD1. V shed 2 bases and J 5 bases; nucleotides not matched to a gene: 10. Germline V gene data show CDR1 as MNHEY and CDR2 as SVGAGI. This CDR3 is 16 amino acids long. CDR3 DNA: TGTGCCAGCAGTTACCTGGCAGGGGGCACGTGGACTGAAGCTTTCTTT. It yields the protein CASSYLAGGTWTEAFF.

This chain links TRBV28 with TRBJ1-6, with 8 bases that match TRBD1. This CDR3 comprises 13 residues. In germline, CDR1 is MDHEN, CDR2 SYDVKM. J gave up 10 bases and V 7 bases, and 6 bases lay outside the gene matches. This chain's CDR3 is CASTGTGGSPLHF. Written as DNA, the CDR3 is TGTGCCAGCACCGGCACAGGGGGATCACCCCTCCACTTT. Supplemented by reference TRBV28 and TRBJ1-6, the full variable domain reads DVKVTQSSRYLVKRTGEKVFLECVQDMDHENMFWYRQDPGLGLRLIYFSYDVKMKEKGDIPEGYSVSREKKERFSLILESASTNQTSMYLCASTGTGGSPLHFGNGTRLTVT.

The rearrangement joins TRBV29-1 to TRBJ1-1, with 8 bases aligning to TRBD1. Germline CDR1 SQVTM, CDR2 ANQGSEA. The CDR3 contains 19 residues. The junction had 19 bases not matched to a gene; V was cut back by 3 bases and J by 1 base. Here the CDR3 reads CSVETPMGQAARTNTEAFF. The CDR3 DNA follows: TGCAGCGTTGAGACCCCCATGGGACAGGCCGCACGTACGAACACTGAAGCTTTCTTT.

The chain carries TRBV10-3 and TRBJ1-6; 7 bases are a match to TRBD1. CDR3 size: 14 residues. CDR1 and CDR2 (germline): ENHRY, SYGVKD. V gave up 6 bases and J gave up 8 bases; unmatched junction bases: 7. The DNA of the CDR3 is TGTGCCATCAGCCTAGACAGGGCTCATTCACCCCTCCACTTT. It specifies CAISLDRAHSPLHF.

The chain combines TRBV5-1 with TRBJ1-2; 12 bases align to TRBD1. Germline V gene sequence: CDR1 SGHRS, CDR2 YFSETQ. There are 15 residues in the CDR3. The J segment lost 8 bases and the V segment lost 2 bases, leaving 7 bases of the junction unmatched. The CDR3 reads CASSFGTGGIEGYTF. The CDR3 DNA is TGCGCCAGCAGCTTCGGGACAGGGGGCATCGAGGGCTACACCTTC.

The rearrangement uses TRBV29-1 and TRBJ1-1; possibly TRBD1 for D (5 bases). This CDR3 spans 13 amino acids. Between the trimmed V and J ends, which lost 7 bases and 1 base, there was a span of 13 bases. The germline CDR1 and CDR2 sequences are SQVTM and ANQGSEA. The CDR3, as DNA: TGCAGCGCCCACAGGTCGAGGAACACTGAAGCTTTCTTT. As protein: CSAHRSRNTEAFF.

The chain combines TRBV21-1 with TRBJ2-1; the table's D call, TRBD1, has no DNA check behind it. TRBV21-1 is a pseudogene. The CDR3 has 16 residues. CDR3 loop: CASSKERDILKDEQFF. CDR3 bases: TGTGCCAGCAGCAAAGAAAGGGACATCTTAAAGGACGAGCAGTTCTTC.

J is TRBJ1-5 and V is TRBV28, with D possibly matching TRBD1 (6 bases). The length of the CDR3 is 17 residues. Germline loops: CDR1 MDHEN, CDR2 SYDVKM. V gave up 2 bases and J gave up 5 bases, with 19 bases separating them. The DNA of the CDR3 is TGTGCCAGCAGTTTACTTGGGGGCGCGTACAACGATCAGCCCCAGCATTTT. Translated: CASSLLGGAYNDQPQHF. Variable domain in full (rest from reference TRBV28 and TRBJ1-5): DVKVTQSSRYLVKRTGEKVFLECVQDMDHENMFWYRQDPGLGLRLIYFSYDVKMKEKGDIPEGYSVSREKKERFSLILESASTNQTSMYLCASSLLGGAYNDQPQHFGDGTRLSIL.

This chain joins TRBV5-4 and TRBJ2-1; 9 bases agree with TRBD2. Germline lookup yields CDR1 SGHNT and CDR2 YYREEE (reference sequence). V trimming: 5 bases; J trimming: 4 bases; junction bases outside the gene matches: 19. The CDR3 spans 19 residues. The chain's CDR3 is CASRKGGLAGFIRYNEQFF. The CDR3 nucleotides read TGTGCCAGCAGGAAGGGGGGCCTAGCGGGATTCATTCGGTACAATGAGCAGTTCTTC.

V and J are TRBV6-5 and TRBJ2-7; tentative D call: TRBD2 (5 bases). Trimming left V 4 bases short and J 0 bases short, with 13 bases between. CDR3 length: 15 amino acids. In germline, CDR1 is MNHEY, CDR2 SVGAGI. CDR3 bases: TGTGCCAGCAGTTCCCCCACGGGGAGCTCCTACGAGCAGTACTTC. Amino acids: CASSSPTGSSYEQYF.

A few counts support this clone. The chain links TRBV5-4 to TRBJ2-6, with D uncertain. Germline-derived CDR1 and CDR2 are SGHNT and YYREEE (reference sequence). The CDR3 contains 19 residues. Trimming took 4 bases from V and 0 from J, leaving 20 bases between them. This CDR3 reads CASSPRIGQARSGANVLTF. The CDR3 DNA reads TGTGCCAGCAGCCCCCGGATAGGCCAGGCCCGCTCTGGGGCCAACGTCCTGACTTTC.

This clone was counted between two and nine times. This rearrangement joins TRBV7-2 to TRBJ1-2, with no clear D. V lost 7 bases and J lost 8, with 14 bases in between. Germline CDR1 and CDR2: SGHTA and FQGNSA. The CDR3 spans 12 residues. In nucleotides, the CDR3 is TGTGCCAGCAAAGACCCATTTAGCGGCTACACCTTC. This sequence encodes CASKDPFSGYTF.

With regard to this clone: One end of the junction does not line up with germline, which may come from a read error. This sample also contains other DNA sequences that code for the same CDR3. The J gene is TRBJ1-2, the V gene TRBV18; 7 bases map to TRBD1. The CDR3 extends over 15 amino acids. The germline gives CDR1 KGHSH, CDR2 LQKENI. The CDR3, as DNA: TGTGCCAGCTCACCGGGACAGAAAGGGCCCTATGGCTACACTTTC. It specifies CASSPGQKGPYGYTF.

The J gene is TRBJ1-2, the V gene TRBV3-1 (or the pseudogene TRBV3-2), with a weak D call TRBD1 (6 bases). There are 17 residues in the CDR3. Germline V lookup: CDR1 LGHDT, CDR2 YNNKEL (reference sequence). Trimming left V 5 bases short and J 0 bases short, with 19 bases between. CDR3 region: CASSTRGGGSTNYGYTF. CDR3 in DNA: TGTGCCAGCAGCACCCGAGGGGGGGGAAGCACTAACTATGGCTACACCTTC.

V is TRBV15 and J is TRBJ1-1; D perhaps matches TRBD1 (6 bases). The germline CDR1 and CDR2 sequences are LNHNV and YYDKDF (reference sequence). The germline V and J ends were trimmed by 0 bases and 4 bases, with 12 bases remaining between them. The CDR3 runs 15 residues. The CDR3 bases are TGTGCCACCAGCAGAGATCAGGGGATCGGCACTGAAGCTTTCTTT. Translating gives CATSRDQGIGTEAFF.